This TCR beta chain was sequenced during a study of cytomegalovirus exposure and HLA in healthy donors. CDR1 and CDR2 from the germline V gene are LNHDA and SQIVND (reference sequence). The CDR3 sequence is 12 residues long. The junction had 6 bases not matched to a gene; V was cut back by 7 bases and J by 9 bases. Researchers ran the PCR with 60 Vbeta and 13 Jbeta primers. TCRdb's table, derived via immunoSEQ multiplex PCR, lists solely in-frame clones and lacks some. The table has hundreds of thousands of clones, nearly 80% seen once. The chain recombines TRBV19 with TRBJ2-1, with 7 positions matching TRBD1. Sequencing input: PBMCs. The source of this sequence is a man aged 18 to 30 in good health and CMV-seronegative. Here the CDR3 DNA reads TGTGCCAGTACCGCGACAGGGACTGAGCAGTTCTTC. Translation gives CASTATGTEQFF.